The source of this T cell receptor beta chain is a study of T cell repertoires in cytomegalovirus infection. Study context: It was recently identified HLA-C-restricted and well-studied HLA-B-restricted CMV epitopes that the study used.

Germline V lookup: CDR1 SGHTA, CDR2 FQGNSA. The CDR3 is 15 residues long. Deletions cut 1 base from V and 2 bases from J, with 9 bases between. A remark on this clonotype: Its cognate antigen is unknown.

One entry per CDR3 protein, called by TCRdb with MiXCR from the reads. The profile shows over 250,000 distinct CDR3 sequences, approximately 22% of them singletons. The chain combines TRBV7-2 with TRBJ2-4; a weak D match, TRBD1 (6 bases). Sequencing used cultured PBMCs, obtained from culture after CMV antigen stimulation. The TCR was taken from a human donor in good health (CMV status not recorded). Some clones in this sample may be carry-over from other donors' samples. The CDR3 loop is CASSLVGDTKNIQYF. CDR3 coding DNA: TGTGCCAGCAGCTTAGTAGGGGACACCAAAAACATTCAGTACTTC.